Given below is one TCR beta chain in context. This CDR3 spans 14 amino acids. Germline V gene lookup returns CDR1 SEHNR and CDR2 FQNEAQ (reference sequence). V trimming: 1 base; J trimming: 5 bases; junction bases outside the gene matches: 4. This specimen belongs to a study of technical replicates of blood from a handful of donors. Profiling relied on immunoSEQ multiplex PCR, and the TCRdb table lists in-frame clones only, not all of them. The sample contains 95,000 or so clones, around 95% of which appear only once. What was sequenced was T cells isolated from PBMCs. This TCR derives from a human donor in good health. The chain joins TRBV7-9 to TRBJ2-7, with TRBD1 matching over 8 bases. CDR3 nucleotide sequence: TGTGCCAGCAGCTTAGGACAGGGGTTCCACGAGCAGTACTTC. It yields the protein CASSLGQGFHEQYF.